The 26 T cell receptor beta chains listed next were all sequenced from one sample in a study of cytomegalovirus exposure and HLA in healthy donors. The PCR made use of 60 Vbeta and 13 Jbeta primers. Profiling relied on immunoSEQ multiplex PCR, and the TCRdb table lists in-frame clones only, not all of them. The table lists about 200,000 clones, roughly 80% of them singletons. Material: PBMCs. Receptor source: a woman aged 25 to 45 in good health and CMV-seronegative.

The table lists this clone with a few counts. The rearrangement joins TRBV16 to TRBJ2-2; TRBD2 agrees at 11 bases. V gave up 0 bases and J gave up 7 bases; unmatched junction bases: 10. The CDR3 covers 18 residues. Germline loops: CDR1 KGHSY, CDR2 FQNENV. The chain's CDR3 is CASSQSIGLAGGGGELFF. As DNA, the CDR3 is TGTGCCAGCAGCCAATCGATCGGGCTAGCGGGAGGCGGCGGGGAGCTGTTTTTT.

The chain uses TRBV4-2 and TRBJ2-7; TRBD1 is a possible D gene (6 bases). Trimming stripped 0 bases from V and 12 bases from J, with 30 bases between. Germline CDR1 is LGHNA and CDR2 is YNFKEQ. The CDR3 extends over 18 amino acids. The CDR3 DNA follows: TGTGCCAGCAGCCAAGATGTACAGGGAGTCGCTATAACGAGGACTCGGTACTTC. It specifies CASSQDVQGVAITRTRYF.

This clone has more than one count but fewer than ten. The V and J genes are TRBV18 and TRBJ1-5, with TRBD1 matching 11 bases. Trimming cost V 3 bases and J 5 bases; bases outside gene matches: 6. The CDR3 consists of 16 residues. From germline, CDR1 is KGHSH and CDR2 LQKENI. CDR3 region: CASSPRDRGDHQPQHF. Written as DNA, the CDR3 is TGTGCCAGCTCACCGCGGGACAGGGGGGACCATCAGCCCCAGCATTTT.

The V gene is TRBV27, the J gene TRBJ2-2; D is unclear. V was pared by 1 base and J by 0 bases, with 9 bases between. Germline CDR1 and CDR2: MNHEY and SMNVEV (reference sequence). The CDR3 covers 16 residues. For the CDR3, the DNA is TGTGCCAGCAGTTTATTCGGTATTACGAACACCGGGGAGCTGTTTTTT. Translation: CASSLFGITNTGELFF.

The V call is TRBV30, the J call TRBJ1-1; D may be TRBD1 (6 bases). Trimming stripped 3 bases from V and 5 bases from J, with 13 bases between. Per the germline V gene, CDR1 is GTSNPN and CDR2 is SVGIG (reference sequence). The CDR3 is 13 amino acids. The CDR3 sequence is CAWRRGSGTEAFF. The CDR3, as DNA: TGTGCCTGGAGGAGGGGGAGTGGGACTGAAGCTTTCTTT.

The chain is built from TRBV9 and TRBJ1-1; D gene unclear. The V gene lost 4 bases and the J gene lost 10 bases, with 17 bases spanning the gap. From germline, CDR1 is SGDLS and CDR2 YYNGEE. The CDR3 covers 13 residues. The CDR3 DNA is TGTGCCAGCAGCCCAGGCGGGGAACTTGTAGCTTTCTTT. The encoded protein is CASSPGGELVAFF.

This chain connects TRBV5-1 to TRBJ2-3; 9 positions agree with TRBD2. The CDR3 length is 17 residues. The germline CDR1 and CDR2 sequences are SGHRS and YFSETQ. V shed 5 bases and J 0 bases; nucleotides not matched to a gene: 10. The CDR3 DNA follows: TGCGCCAGCAGGACCGGGCGCGGGGGGGATAGCACAGATACGCAGTATTTT. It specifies CASRTGRGGDSTDTQYF.

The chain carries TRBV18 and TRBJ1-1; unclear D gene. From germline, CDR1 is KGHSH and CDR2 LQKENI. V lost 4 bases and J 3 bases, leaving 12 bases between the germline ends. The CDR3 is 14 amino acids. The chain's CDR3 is CASSREAQDTEAFF. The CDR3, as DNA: TGTGCCAGCTCACGGGAGGCCCAGGACACTGAAGCTTTCTTT.

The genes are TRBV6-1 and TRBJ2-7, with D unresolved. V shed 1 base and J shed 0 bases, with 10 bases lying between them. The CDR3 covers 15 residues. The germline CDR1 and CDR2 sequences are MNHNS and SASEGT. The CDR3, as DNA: TGTGCCAGCAGTGAAGGTTTACCGAGCTCCTACGAGCAGTACTTC. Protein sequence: CASSEGLPSSYEQYF.

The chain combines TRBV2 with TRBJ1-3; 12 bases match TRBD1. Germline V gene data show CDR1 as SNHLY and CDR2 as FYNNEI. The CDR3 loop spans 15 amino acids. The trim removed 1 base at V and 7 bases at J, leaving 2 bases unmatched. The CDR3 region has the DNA TGTGCCAGCAGTGAAGAGGGACAGGGGGCGAACACCATATATTTT. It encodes CASSEEGQGANTIYF. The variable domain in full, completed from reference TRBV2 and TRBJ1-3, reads EPEVTQTPSHQVTQMGQEVILRCVPISNHLYFYWYRQILGQKVEFLVSFYNNEISEKSEIFDDQFSVERPDGSNFTLKIRSTKLEDSAMYFCASSEEGQGANTIYFGEGSWLTVV.

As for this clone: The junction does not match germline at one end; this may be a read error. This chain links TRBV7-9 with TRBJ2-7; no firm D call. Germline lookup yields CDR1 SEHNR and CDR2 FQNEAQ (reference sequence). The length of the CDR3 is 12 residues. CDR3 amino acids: CSSSLNNYEQYF. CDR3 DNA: TGTTCCAGCAGCTTGAACAACTACGAGCAGTACTTC.

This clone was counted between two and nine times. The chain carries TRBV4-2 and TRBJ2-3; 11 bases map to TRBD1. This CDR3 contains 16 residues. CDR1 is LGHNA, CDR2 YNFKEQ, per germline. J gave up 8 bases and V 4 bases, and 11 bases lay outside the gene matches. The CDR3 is CASSRRDRGTGGTQYF. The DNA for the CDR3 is TGTGCCAGCAGCCGCCGGGACAGGGGGACGGGAGGTACGCAGTATTTT.

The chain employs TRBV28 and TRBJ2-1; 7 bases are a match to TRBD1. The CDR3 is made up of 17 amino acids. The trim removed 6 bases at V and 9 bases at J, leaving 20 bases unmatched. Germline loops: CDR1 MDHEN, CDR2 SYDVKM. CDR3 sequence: CASRGLKGARSYGEQFF. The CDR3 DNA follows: TGTGCCAGCAGGGGCCTTAAGGGGGCTAGAAGTTACGGTGAGCAGTTCTTC.

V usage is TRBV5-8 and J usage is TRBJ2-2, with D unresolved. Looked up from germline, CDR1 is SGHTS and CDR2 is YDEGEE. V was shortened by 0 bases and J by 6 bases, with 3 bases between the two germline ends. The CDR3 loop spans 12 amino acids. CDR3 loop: CASSLAAGELFF. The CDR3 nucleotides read TGTGCCAGCAGCTTGGCGGCCGGGGAGCTGTTTTTT. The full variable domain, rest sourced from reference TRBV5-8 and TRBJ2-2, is EAGVTQSPTHLIKTRGQQATLRCSPISGHTSVYWYQQALGLGLQFLLWYDEGEERNRGNFPPRFSGRQFPNYSSELNVNALELEDSALYLCASSLAAGELFFGEGSRLTVL.

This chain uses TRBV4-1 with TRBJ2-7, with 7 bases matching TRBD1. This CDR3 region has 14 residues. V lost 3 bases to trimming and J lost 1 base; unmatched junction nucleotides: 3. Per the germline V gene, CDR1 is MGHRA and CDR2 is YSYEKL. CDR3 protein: CASSQLGQSYEQYF. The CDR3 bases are TGCGCCAGCAGCCAGCTGGGACAGTCCTACGAGCAGTACTTC.

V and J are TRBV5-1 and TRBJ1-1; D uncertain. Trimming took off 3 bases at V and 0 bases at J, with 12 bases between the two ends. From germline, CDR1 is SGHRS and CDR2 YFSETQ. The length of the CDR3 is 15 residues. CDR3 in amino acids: CASSSGFVLNTEAFF. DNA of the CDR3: TGCGCCAGCAGCTCGGGTTTTGTCTTGAACACTGAAGCTTTCTTT.

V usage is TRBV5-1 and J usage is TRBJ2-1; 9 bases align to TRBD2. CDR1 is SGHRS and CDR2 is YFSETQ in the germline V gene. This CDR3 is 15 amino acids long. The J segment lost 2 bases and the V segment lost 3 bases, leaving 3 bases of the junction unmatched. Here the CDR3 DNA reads TGCGCCAGCAGCTCCGAGCGGGGGGCCTACAATGAGCAGTTCTTC. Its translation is CASSSERGAYNEQFF.

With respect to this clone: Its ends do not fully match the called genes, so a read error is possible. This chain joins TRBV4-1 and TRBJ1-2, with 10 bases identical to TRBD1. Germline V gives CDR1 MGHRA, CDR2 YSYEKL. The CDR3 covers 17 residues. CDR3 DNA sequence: TGCGCCAGCAGCCTCCGAGGGACAGGGGATATAGGCGATGGCTACCCCTTC. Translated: CASSLRGTGDIGDGYPF.

The CDR3 spells CASRAGLASYNEQFF. For the CDR3, the DNA is TGTGCCAGCAGGGCCGGACTAGCGTCCTACAATGAGCAGTTCTTC. V usage is TRBV6-1 and J usage is TRBJ2-1, with 9 bases fitting TRBD2. CDR1 is MNHNS, CDR2 SASEGT, per germline. The CDR3 has 15 residues. Trimming cost V 6 bases and J 1 base; bases outside gene matches: 4.

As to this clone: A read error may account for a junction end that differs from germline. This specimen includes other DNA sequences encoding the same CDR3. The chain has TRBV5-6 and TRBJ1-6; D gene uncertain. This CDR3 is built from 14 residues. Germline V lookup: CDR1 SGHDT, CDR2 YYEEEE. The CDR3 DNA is TGTGCCAGCAGCTTTTATGGAGGCGACGCACCTCTCCACTTT. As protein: CASSFYGGDAPLHF.

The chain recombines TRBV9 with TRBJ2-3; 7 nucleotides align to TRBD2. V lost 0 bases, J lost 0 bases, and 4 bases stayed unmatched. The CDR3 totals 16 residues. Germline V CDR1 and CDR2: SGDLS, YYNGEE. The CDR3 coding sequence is TGTGCCAGCAGCGTAGGGGCGGGGGAGAGCACAGATACGCAGTATTTT. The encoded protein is CASSVGAGESTDTQYF.

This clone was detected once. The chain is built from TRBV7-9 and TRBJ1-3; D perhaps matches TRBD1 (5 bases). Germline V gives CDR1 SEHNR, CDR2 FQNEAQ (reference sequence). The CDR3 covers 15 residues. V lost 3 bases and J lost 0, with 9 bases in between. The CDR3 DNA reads TGTGCCAGCAGCTTTACGACAGCCTCTGGAAACACCATATATTTT. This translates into CASSFTTASGNTIYF.

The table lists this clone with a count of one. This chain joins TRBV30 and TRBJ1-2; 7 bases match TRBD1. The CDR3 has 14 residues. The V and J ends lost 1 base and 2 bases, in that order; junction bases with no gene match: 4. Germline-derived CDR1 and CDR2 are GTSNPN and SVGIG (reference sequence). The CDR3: CAWSGKGANYGYTF. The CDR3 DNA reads TGTGCCTGGAGTGGAAAGGGGGCCAACTATGGCTACACCTTC. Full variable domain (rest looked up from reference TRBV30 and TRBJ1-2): SQTIHQWPATLVQPVGSPLSLECTVEGTSNPNLYWYRQAAGRGLQLLFYSVGIGQISSEVPQNLSASRPQDRQFILSSKKLLLSDSGFYLCAWSGKGANYGYTFGSGTRLTVV.

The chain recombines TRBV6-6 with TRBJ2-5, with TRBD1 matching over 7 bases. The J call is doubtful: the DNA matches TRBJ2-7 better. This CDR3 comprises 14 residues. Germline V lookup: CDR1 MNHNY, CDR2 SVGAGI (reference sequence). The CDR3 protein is CASSGHRGSYEQYF. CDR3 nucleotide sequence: TGTGCCAGCAGTGGCCACAGGGGTTCCTACGAGCAGTACTTC.

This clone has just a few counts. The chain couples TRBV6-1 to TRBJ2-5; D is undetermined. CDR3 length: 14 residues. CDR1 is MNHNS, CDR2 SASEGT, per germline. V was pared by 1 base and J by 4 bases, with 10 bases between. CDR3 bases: TGTGCCAGCAGTGAAGGAGCTAGAAGAGAGACCCAGTACTTC. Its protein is CASSEGARRETQYF.

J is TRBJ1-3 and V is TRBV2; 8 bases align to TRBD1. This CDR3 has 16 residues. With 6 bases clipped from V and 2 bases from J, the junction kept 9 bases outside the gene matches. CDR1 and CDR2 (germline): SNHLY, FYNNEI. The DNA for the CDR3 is TGTGCCAGCAGCGATTACAGGGGGTTGCCTGGAAACACCATATATTTT. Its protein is CASSDYRGLPGNTIYF.